Each of the 14 T cell receptor beta chains below was sequenced from the same sample in a study of blood T cell repertoires in COVID-19. The protocol was immunoSEQ multiplex PCR, while the TCRdb copy is restricted to in-frame clones and leaves out a portion. The sample holds around 150,000 clones, approximately 84% seen once. The sequenced sample consisted of peripheral blood. The receptors stem from a woman of 80 years or more in a cohort sampled during active or convalescent COVID-19.

This clone was recorded only once. This sequence joins TRBV29-1 and TRBJ1-2; 7 bases fit TRBD1. The CDR3 is 14 amino acids. The germline V gene encodes CDR1 SQVTM and CDR2 ANQGSEA. Losses at the gene ends were 7 bases for V and 4 bases for J; bases not matched to a gene: 12. CDR3 sequence: CSARGGTAFYGYTF. CDR3 DNA: TGCAGCGCCCGAGGGGGGACAGCTTTCTATGGCTACACCTTC.

The table lists this clone with a few counts. The V call is TRBV11-2, the J call TRBJ2-7; the D gene is possibly TRBD1 (5 bases). Trimming cost V 0 bases and J 6 bases, with 6 bases left between them. The CDR3 consists of 12 residues. The V gene's germline CDR1 is SGHAT and CDR2 FQNNGV. CDR3 loop: CASSLERGEQYF. In DNA, the CDR3 is TGTGCCAGCAGCTTAGAAAGGGGCGAGCAGTACTTC.

The V call is TRBV5-4, the J call TRBJ2-1; TRBD2 matches 14 bases. The CDR3 consists of 14 residues. Germline CDR1 reads SGHNT; CDR2 reads YYREEE (reference sequence). J gave up 9 bases and V 4 bases, and 3 bases lay outside the gene matches. CDR3 DNA: TGTGCCAGCAGCCCCGGACTAGCGGGGGGTGAGCAGTTCTTC. Translating gives CASSPGLAGGEQFF.

The V call is TRBV7-3, the J call TRBJ2-7, with 13 positions matching TRBD2. V dropped 3 bases and J dropped 3; count of bases not matched to a gene: 5. The CDR3 consists of 16 residues. The V gene's germline CDR1 is SGHTA and CDR2 FQGTGA. CDR3 DNA sequence: TGTGCCAGCAGCTTGGCGACTAGCGGGGGGCACTACGAGCAGTACGTC. Its translation is CASSLATSGGHYEQYV.

The gene calls are TRBV6-2 or TRBV6-3 and TRBJ2-7; 11 bases map to TRBD1. The CDR3 sequence is 14 residues long. Germline CDR1 reads MNHEY; CDR2 reads SVGEGT. The V gene end was trimmed by 5 bases and the J gene end by 6 bases; junction bases not matched to a gene: 6. This chain's CDR3 is CASSADRGLAEQYV. CDR3 sequence (DNA): TGTGCCAGCAGTGCGGACAGGGGGCTTGCCGAGCAGTACGTC.

This chain uses TRBV7-3 with TRBJ1-1, with D perhaps TRBD1 (6 bases). The germline gives CDR1 SGHTA, CDR2 FQGTGA. The CDR3 length is 14 residues. Trimming took off 2 bases at V and 4 bases at J, with 11 bases between the two ends. CDR3 in DNA: TGTGCCAGCAGCTTAGAGCCAGGGGTCACTGAAGCTTTCTTT. The encoded protein is CASSLEPGVTEAFF.

This sequence joins TRBV14 and TRBJ1-1, with D possibly TRBD1 on 6 matching bases. The germline gives CDR1 SGHDN, CDR2 FVKESK. This CDR3 comprises 13 residues. V was pared by 4 bases and J by 6 bases, with 12 bases between. For the CDR3, the DNA is TGTGCCAGCAGCCTCAGGGGCGCCGCTGAAGCTTTCTTT. Translating gives CASSLRGAAEAFF.

The chain has TRBV5-4 and TRBJ2-5; 7 bases map to TRBD2. The CDR3 is 15 residues long. The J segment lost 2 bases and the V segment lost 4 bases, leaving 8 bases of the junction unmatched. Germline CDR1 is SGHNT and CDR2 is YYREEE (reference sequence). The CDR3 protein is CASSNHRAGQETQYF. DNA for the CDR3: TGTGCCAGCAGCAATCACCGAGCGGGGCAAGAGACCCAGTACTTC.

This clone came up once. The chain combines TRBV14 with TRBJ1-3; no clear D gene. Trimming took off 3 bases at V and 0 bases at J, with 9 bases between the two ends. The CDR3 runs 15 residues. CDR1 and CDR2 (germline): SGHDN, FVKESK. The CDR3 nucleotides read TGTGCCAGCAGCCAGTTACTTGACTCTGGAAACACCATATATTTT. It specifies CASSQLLDSGNTIYF.

This clone has a handful of counts. J is TRBJ2-5 and V is TRBV11-2; no clear D. Germline assignment: CDR1 SGHAT and CDR2 FQNNGV. Trimming left V 5 bases short and J 5 bases short, with 6 bases between. The CDR3 covers 11 residues. CDR3 region: CASSTGETQYF. Written as DNA, the CDR3 is TGTGCCAGCAGCACCGGGGAGACCCAGTACTTC.

This chain links TRBV19 with TRBJ2-1; 14 bases are shared with TRBD2. Germline V gives CDR1 LNHDA, CDR2 SQIVND (reference sequence). The CDR3 has 16 amino acids. V dropped 4 bases and J dropped 8; count of bases not matched to a gene: 7. The CDR3 loop is CASSRGTSGGKDEQFF. CDR3 in DNA: TGTGCCAGTAGTAGGGGGACTAGCGGGGGCAAGGATGAGCAGTTCTTC.

The chain combines TRBV5-1 with TRBJ2-3; TRBD2 matches at 8 bases. V trimming: 4 bases; J trimming: 2 bases; junction bases outside the gene matches: 6. Per germline, CDR1 SGHRS and CDR2 YFSETQ. This CDR3 comprises 15 residues. The CDR3 sequence: CASSAPGGVTDTQYF. The CDR3 region has the DNA TGCGCCAGCAGCGCCCCCGGGGGGGTCACAGATACGCAGTATTTT.

The chain recombines TRBV5-1 with TRBJ2-5, with 7 bases aligning to TRBD1. CDR1 SGHRS and CDR2 YFSETQ come from the germline V gene. With V trimmed by 5 bases and J by 5 bases, 6 bases remained unmatched. CDR3 length: 13 residues. The CDR3 spells CASRQGFLETQYF. As DNA, the CDR3 is TGCGCCAGCAGACAGGGGTTTTTGGAGACCCAGTACTTC.

On this clone itself: A junction boundary mismatches the germline segment, possibly from a read error. The chain joins TRBV18 to TRBJ2-5, with D maybe TRBD1 (6 bases). Germline CDR1 is KGHSH and CDR2 is LQKENI. The CDR3 sequence is 11 residues long. Here the CDR3 reads CASSAEGVVHF. CDR3 bases: TGTGCCAGCTCCGCAGAGGGGGTTGTGCACTTC.